This TCR beta chain is from a study of cytomegalovirus exposure and HLA in healthy donors (dated by TCRdb to 2017 to 2019). Describing the broader study: An earlier analysis of several hundred of the donors reported 276 Gb of sequence data and about 120 million unique TCR beta sequences obtained from approximately 180 million T cells. An early release that covered about 600 HLA-typed donors contained 250 to 350 gigabases of sequencing data and tens of millions of unique TCR sequences. Among the roughly 380 genotyped donors, approximately 77% belonged to the genetic ancestry cluster associated with self-reported Caucasian donors. The study was designed to test whether signatures of past pathogen exposure could be identified by cataloging public T cell receptors. Using immunosequencing, the study profiled T cell repertoires from 666 subjects and related those repertoires to cytomegalovirus serostatus. Besides the first cohort of around 670 subjects, a separate validation cohort made up of roughly 120 different subjects was used. High-throughput TCR immunosequencing, statistical association of individual TCRs with disease status, and machine learning were combined to predict cytomegalovirus infection status. In a later analysis, previously published TCR beta repertoires from roughly 710 donors were re-analyzed and high-resolution HLA genotyping was added so that TCR occurrence patterns could be studied. Rather than drawing on any new phenotypic data, the later analysis identified candidate immune exposures from TCR beta sequences and the way those sequences occurred across donors. An earlier analysis of 587 of the donors used high-throughput TCR beta sequencing to judge whether each TCR beta V gene segment behaved as functional or pseudogenic. Alongside the repertoire data, information on donor age, sex, ethnicity and CMV serostatus was compiled. Genome-wide SNP genotypes for about 55% of the roughly 670 donors were used in a later genetic analysis, which treated that subset as a discovery cohort. Every repertoire in the discovery cohort had been generated on one and the same sequencing platform. HLA typing covered class I and class II loci at four-digit resolution. The number of donors typed differed by locus, with about 629-630 for A, B, C, DRB1 and DQB1, roughly 520 for DQA1, approximately 570 for DPA1, and around 460 for DPB1. About five DR-DQ haplotypes were treated as single units for association and clustering because of strong linkage in the cohort. Across approximately 420 genotyped donors of the cohort, an average of roughly 250,000 unique TCR beta nucleotide sequences per donor were sequenced, and about a sixth of those sequences were non-productive. The investigation overall reported the following: Linkage disequilibrium might explain the correlated functional status among segregating V segments, but an unknown experimental factor could not be ruled out. The classifier was reported to diagnose cytomegalovirus status with high specificity and sensitivity in both the original cohort and the validation cohort. When HLA alleles, especially DR and DQ, strongly co-occurred, attributing TCR associations to individual alleles was difficult. The authors suggested that the approach could potentially be extended to other disease states and immunological phenotypes. A later analysis reported that several top co-occurrence clusters appeared linked to parvovirus B19, influenza, CMV and Epstein-Barr virus. The presence/absence analyses assumed that sequencing depth was roughly uniform across donors, and that assumption may not be true. In vitro tests confirmed that a few of the cytomegalovirus-associated TCR beta chains recognize cytomegalovirus antigens. A later analysis found that HLA-associated TCR beta chains were more clonally expanded and had lower generation probabilities than equally common non-associated chains. Most TCR sequences were observed very rarely across donors, whereas some public TCRs were present in many individuals. In a later analysis, over 15,000 TCR beta sequences were associated with specific HLA alleles at a false discovery rate of 0.05. An earlier analysis of some 560 of the donors showed that most TCR beta V segments appeared in productive rearrangements either about 87% or about 30% of the time, which broadly matched IMGT annotations. Because counts were too low, more than 15 rarely observed V segments, including chromosome 9 orphons, were excluded from the earlier analysis of some 540 of the donors. A total of 150 to 200 TCR beta chains were listed by the study as associated with cytomegalovirus. A later analysis found that most CMV-associated TCR beta chains appeared HLA-restricted, with HLA associations seemingly driven largely by CMV exposure. Because the 87-base-pair reads could not distinguish some IMGT-functional V segments, including TRBV6-2 and TRBV6-3, those segments were excluded. CMV serostatus was the only immune exposure information available for the cohort. In a later genetic analysis, fewer N-insertions in productive TCRs were reported among donors in an Asian-associated ancestry cluster than the roughly 670-donor mean. A cluster of highly shared sequence variants was judged likely to be a technical artifact of the sequencing pipeline. In a later genetic analysis, a missense DCLRE1C variant was associated with V-gene and J-gene trimming of TCR beta chains, and the association was replicated in an independent cohort. Because some donors lacked HLA typing at each locus, the association tests relied only on the typed subset. A later analysis found that TCR association rates varied across HLA loci, with DRB1 alleles showing the most associated TCRs and HLA-C alleles the fewest. Only TCR beta chains were sequenced in this cohort, and the absence of alpha or paired-chain data limited detectable features. A further reported finding was that TCR beta sequences accurately predicted the HLA-A and HLA-B alleles for most subjects in the first cohort.

The cohort was made up of 666 healthy bone marrow donors. All cohort members were sampled while nominally healthy, although unrecorded immune exposures were likely present. The donor tested CMV seronegative, placing the donor among the roughly 340 seronegative members of the cohort. A peripheral blood sample was collected from each donor, and TCR beta sequencing was performed on peripheral blood mononuclear cells. Genomic DNA was extracted from the blood cell samples with the Qiagen DNeasy Blood Extraction Kit. V gives up 2 bases and J gives up 6 bases, and the segment between their germline ends measures 11 bases. The CDR3 runs 13 amino acids, cysteine and phenylalanine included. Just CDR3 DNA is preserved here, 39 bases in frame from base 1. CDR1 and CDR2 are drawn from the germline V gene: SGHDT, YYEEEE. As for this clone: This receptor's antigen is unknown. The input lacks base qualities; no much larger clone sits a single base away.

The library was built by means of the immunoSEQ multiplex PCR assay. The multiplex PCR relied on a mix of 60 forward primers for TCR Vbeta segments and 13 reverse primers for TCR Jbeta segments. The CDR3 region of rearranged TCR beta genes was amplified from genomic DNA by a multiplex PCR assay. The amplified TCR beta libraries were sequenced on the Illumina HiSeq System as 87-base-pair reads. Turning to the authors' computational methods: Across the 600 to 700 repertoires, a later analysis counted 80 million or so unique TCR beta chains, approximately 10 million of which were shared by at least two donors. Raw reads were error-corrected and collapsed into unique sequences by a nearest-neighbor algorithm in which closely related sequences were merged to remove PCR and sequencing errors. V, D and J gene segments were assigned by aligning CDR3 sequences to IMGT reference sequences. For a sequence to be retained, a match of at least six nucleotides to both a V gene segment and a J gene segment was required. Rearrangements were classified as productive when the CDR3 lacked stop codons and remained in frame with V and J, and all other rearrangements were classified as non-productive. CDR3 was defined by IMGT convention, running from the second conserved V-encoded cysteine to the conserved J-encoded phenylalanine. The earlier analysis of 587 of the donors excluded sequences that lacked an unambiguous match to a single V gene segment. An earlier analysis of several hundred of the donors called V segments functional above 56.7% productive rearrangements and segregating when the between-donor standard deviation exceeded 5%. To diagnose cytomegalovirus status from the catalog of TCR beta chain sequences, a statistical classification framework was built. V and J gene assignment, in a later analysis, came from comparing TCR nucleotide sequences with IMGT/GENE-DB human TR gene sequences. A later analysis assigned CDR3 sequences and most-parsimonious VDJ recombination scenarios with the TCRdist pipeline. In a later analysis, each TCR beta chain was defined by its CDR3 amino acid sequence together with its V-gene family, and reads without a unique V-gene family were excluded. As a way to deal with suspected cross-contamination and a sequencing artifact, a later analysis dropped nearly 600 nucleotide sequences that were highly shared and had low generation probability. In a later analysis, a clonal expansion index for each public chain was calculated from normalized within-repertoire ranks of inferred template counts. A later analysis computed generation probabilities with a VDJ recombination model fitted to out-of-frame rearrangements, and checked the results against IGoR. A later analysis scored TCR-TCR, TCR-HLA and TCR-CMV co-occurrence with hypergeometric tests, applying a repertoire-size bias correction to TCR pairs. To estimate false discovery rates, a later analysis permuted the HLA or CMV assignments 20 times. In a later analysis, co-occurring TCRs were grouped using DBSCAN, with TCRdist sequence similarity added in when clustering inside HLA-allele-positive subsets. Repertoires with fewer than 30,000 or more than 120,000 public chains, plus five repertoires with anomalous nucleotide sharing, were excluded from co-occurrence clustering. Here the immuneACCESS table is served through TCRdb, limited to in-frame sequences with V and J called. Missing clones are a known gap in these copies; in checked studies unresolved V genes cover under half, and the rest lacks a known reason. V and J calls and clone size are those listed in that table; D and trimming were worked out from the DNA. The sample yields tens of thousands of clones; roughly two thirds were counted once. Roughly 5.9% of the sample is held by the ten biggest clonotypes.

This sequence was found in a man aged 50 or older in good health and CMV-seronegative. The sequencing input was PBMCs. The sequence links TRBV5-6 to TRBJ1-1; TRBD1 is possibly the D segment (6 matching bases). Read as DNA, the sequence is TGTGCCAGCAGCTTACAAGGGGGGGCTGAAGCTTTCTTT. Its protein reads: CASSLQGGAEAFF.